This T cell receptor beta chain was sequenced in a study of OX40 agonist ivuxolimab in advanced cancers. For the study at large: Patient treatment consisted of intravenous ivuxolimab administration every 2 weeks at 0.01 to 10 mg/kg.

V shed 6 bases, J shed 0 bases, and the junction held 10 bases outside the gene matches. Germline V gives CDR1 SGHDN, CDR2 FVKESK. The CDR3 runs 17 residues. Overall study results and limits: Average numbers of expanded clones were greater in CD8+ T cells than in CD4+. There was clonal expansion of CD4+ and CD8+ blood T cells by week 6 at 0.1 to 3.0 mg/kg.

To note about this clone: What it recognizes is unknown.

This table comes from immunoSEQ multiplex PCR, and its TCRdb copy is limited to in-frame clones, with some not included. The sample holds some 18,000 clones, 70% to 90% seen once. This sequence was found in an adult with an advanced solid tumor such as melanoma, head and neck, liver or kidney cancer. The source material was CD4+ or CD8+ T cells sorted from blood, sampled in a trial of the OX40 agonist ivuxolimab. J is TRBJ2-4 and V is TRBV14; 8 bases map to TRBD1. CDR3 loop: CASSPDDRGLAKNIQYF. CDR3 in DNA: TGTGCCAGCAGTCCCGATGACAGGGGTCTAGCCAAAAACATTCAGTACTTC.